The 17 T cell receptor beta chains listed next were all sequenced from one sample in a study of cytomegalovirus exposure and HLA in healthy donors (dated by TCRdb to 2016 to 2017). Library preparation was by the immunoSEQ multiplex PCR assay. The multiplex PCR relied on a mix of 60 forward primers for TCR Vbeta segments and 13 reverse primers for TCR Jbeta segments. Imported from immuneACCESS, the table was reduced by TCRdb to in-frame sequences with V and J called. These copies leave out some clones; in studies compared against another copy, an unresolved V gene accounts for under half, and the cause of the remainder is not known. The table for this sample lists 250,000 or so clones; over 90% of them were counted only once. Of the sample, 1.7% is held by the ten largest clones. The specimen was PBMCs. All receptors come from a girl aged 2-10 years in good health and CMV-seronegative.

As regards this clone: Sequence at one end of the junction differs from germline and may be a read error. CDR3 nucleotides: TGCAGCGTTGAAGATCGGTTCTACTTC. This sequence encodes CSVEDRFYF. The genes are TRBV29-1 and TRBJ1-2; the D is unclear. The germline CDR1 and CDR2 sequences are SQVTM and ANQGSEA. The CDR3 extends over 9 amino acids. Filled out from reference TRBV29-1 and TRBJ1-2, the complete variable domain reads SAVISQKPSRDICQRGTSLTIQCQVDSQVTMMFWYRQQPGQSLTLIATANQGSEATYESGFVIDKFPISRPNLTFSTLTVSNMSPEDSSIYLCSVEDRFYFGSGTRLTVV.

The V gene is TRBV10-3, the J gene TRBJ2-7; 10 bases align to TRBD2. This CDR3 is 15 amino acids long. With 3 bases clipped from V and 7 bases from J, the junction kept 9 bases outside the gene matches. Germline V gene lookup returns CDR1 ENHRY and CDR2 SYGVKD. CDR3 coding DNA: TGTGCCATCAGTGACGGCCTAGCGGGAGAGGGGGAGCAGTACTTC. It encodes CAISDGLAGEGEQYF.

The V and J genes are TRBV6-5 and TRBJ1-1, with D uncertain. Trimming shortened V by 5 bases and J by 0 bases, and 7 bases separated the two germline ends. The germline V gene has CDR1 MNHEY and CDR2 SVGAGI. The CDR3 has 13 residues. The CDR3 sequence is CASSQTMNTEAFF. The CDR3 coding sequence is TGTGCCAGCAGTCAGACTATGAACACTGAAGCTTTCTTT.

This sequence joins TRBV18 and TRBJ2-1; 7 bases line up with TRBD2. This CDR3 spans 16 amino acids. V was clipped by 3 bases and J by 2 bases; unmatched bases: 7. Per the germline V gene, CDR1 is KGHSH and CDR2 is LQKENI. Here the CDR3 reads CASSPQGGSAYNEQFF. Written as DNA, the CDR3 is TGTGCCAGCTCACCCCAGGGCGGGAGTGCCTACAATGAGCAGTTCTTC.

This chain joins TRBV7-9 and TRBJ1-2, with unresolved D. The germline V gene has CDR1 SEHNR and CDR2 FQNEAQ (reference sequence). The V end lost 1 base, the J end lost 8 bases, and 17 bases lay between the germline ends. This CDR3 is 15 amino acids long. This CDR3 is CASSLGVGEGDGYTF. The CDR3 DNA follows: TGTGCCAGCAGCTTAGGGGTTGGTGAGGGAGACGGCTACACCTTC.

This chain uses TRBV6-5 with TRBJ2-1; unclear D gene. Trimming stripped 6 bases from V and 5 bases from J, with 5 bases between. The germline CDR1 and CDR2 sequences are MNHEY and SVGAGI. The CDR3 is made up of 11 amino acids. CDR3 sequence: CASSSNNEQFF. In DNA, the CDR3 is TGTGCCAGCAGCAGTAACAATGAGCAGTTCTTC.

The V and J genes are TRBV27 and TRBJ1-1, with 8 bases aligning to TRBD1. The germline V gene has CDR1 MNHEY and CDR2 SMNVEV (reference sequence). The junction had 14 bases not matched to a gene; V was cut back by 5 bases and J by 0 bases. The CDR3 consists of 18 residues. CDR3 sequence: CASSPLRGQGTLNTEAFF. The CDR3 DNA sequence: TGTGCCAGCAGTCCACTTCGTGGACAGGGAACTTTGAACACTGAAGCTTTCTTT.

The chain is built from TRBV9 and TRBJ2-7; 9 bases map to TRBD2. The CDR3 runs 15 residues. The germline V gene has CDR1 SGDLS and CDR2 YYNGEE. The junction had 2 bases not matched to a gene; V was cut back by 0 bases and J by 1 base. CDR3 residues: CASSVGLADSYEQYF. CDR3 DNA sequence: TGTGCCAGCAGCGTAGGACTAGCGGATTCCTACGAGCAGTACTTC.

The chain is built from TRBV5-4 and TRBJ2-5, with a possible D match to TRBD1 (6 bases). Germline lookup yields CDR1 SGHNT and CDR2 YYREEE (reference sequence). The V end was cut by 3 bases, the J end by 1 base, with 16 bases between. The CDR3 totals 16 residues. The CDR3, as DNA: TGTGCCAGCAGCTCAAAAGGGACAAAACCCCAAGAGACCCAGTACTTC. Translated: CASSSKGTKPQETQYF. Full variable domain (remainder filled in from reference TRBV5-4 and TRBJ2-5): ETGVTQSPTHLIKTRGQQVTLRCSSQSGHNTVSWYQQALGQGPQFIFQYYREEENGRGNFPPRFSGLQFPNYSSELNVNALELDDSALYLCASSSKGTKPQETQYFGPGTRLLVL.

This clone was counted a single time. The rearrangement links TRBV10-2 to TRBJ2-3; tentatively, D is TRBD1 (5 bases). CDR1 is WSHSY and CDR2 is SAAADI in the germline V gene. V was shortened by 5 bases and J by 2 bases, with 11 bases between the two germline ends. The CDR3 length is 14 residues. In DNA, the CDR3 is TGCGCCAGCAGTTTAGGGGTACTCACAGATACGCAGTATTTT. Translated: CASSLGVLTDTQYF.

V gene TRBV27 combines with J gene TRBJ1-5; 11 bases fit TRBD1. The CDR3 extends over 15 amino acids. Germline V gene data show CDR1 as MNHEY and CDR2 as SMNVEV (reference sequence). J lost 4 bases, V lost 6 bases, and 5 bases had no gene match. CDR3 region: CASSYGTGGNQPQHF. The DNA for the CDR3 is TGTGCCAGCAGCTACGGGACAGGGGGGAATCAGCCCCAGCATTTT.

This clone has more than one count but fewer than ten. The chain links TRBV19 to TRBJ2-6; TRBD1 is a possible D gene (6 bases). Germline assignment: CDR1 LNHDA and CDR2 SQIVND (reference sequence). This CDR3 region has 15 residues. Trimming shortened V by 6 bases and J by 4 bases, and 13 bases separated the two germline ends. CDR3: CASSPLRGGANVLTF. CDR3 coding DNA: TGTGCCAGTAGCCCGCTAAGGGGGGGGGCCAACGTCCTGACTTTC.

V is TRBV5-1 and J is TRBJ1-2, with D possibly being TRBD1 (6 bases). The germline V gene has CDR1 SGHRS and CDR2 YFSETQ. CDR3 length equals 14 residues. Trimming shortened V by 0 bases and J by 5 bases, and 11 bases separated the two germline ends. Here the CDR3 DNA reads TGCGCCAGCAGCTTGGACAGGGCTACATATGGCTACACCTTC. It translates to CASSLDRATYGYTF.

This clone was recorded a few times. The chain links TRBV5-1 to TRBJ2-3; 8 positions agree with TRBD1. The junction had 1 base not matched to a gene; V was cut back by 0 bases and J by 4 bases. The CDR3 runs 14 residues. Looked up from germline, CDR1 is SGHRS and CDR2 is YFSETQ. The CDR3, as DNA: TGCGCCAGCAGCTTGGCCAGGGGGCCAGATACGCAGTATTTT. Protein: CASSLARGPDTQYF.

This sequence joins TRBV1 and TRBJ2-7; the D segment call TRBD1 is taken from the table without a DNA check. TRBV1 is a known pseudogene. The CDR3 has 17 residues. CDR3 in DNA: TGCACCAGCAGCCAAAAGGTTTTCAGGCAGGGTTCCTACGAGCAGTACTTC. This encodes CTSSQKVFRQGSYEQYF.

This clone was detected once. Germline and junction disagree at one end, which may indicate a read error. The chain joins TRBV7-9 to TRBJ2-5; perhaps TRBD2 as D (6 bases). Germline CDR1 is SEHNR and CDR2 is FQNEAQ (reference sequence). This CDR3 has 17 amino acids. The CDR3 is CSSSSYPPGLGGETQYF. CDR3 DNA: TGTTCCAGCAGCTCGTATCCCCCGGGACTTGGGGGAGAGACCCAGTACTTC.

The chain carries TRBV5-1 and TRBJ2-5; 7 positions match TRBD1. Losses at the gene ends were 2 bases for V and 2 bases for J; bases not matched to a gene: 3. This CDR3 contains 14 residues. Germline CDR1 reads SGHRS; CDR2 reads YFSETQ. DNA of the CDR3: TGCGCCAGCAGCTTCCGGGGACAGCAAGAGACCCAGTACTTC. Encoded protein: CASSFRGQQETQYF.